This T cell receptor beta chain is drawn from a study of blood T cell repertoires in COVID-19. Study-level background: T cells, B-cell-depleted T cells, or PBMCs provided the cDNA or gDNA that served as material.

CDR3 length equals 16 residues. Germline V gene sequence: CDR1 SGHVS, CDR2 FQNEAQ. V lost 1 base to trimming and J lost 6 bases, with 16 bases between them. As handled by the study authors: Estimates of nucleated cell counts were drawn from the amplification of reference gene primers. Assay used: immunoSEQ multiplex PCR; TCRdb lists only in-frame clones, some missing. V and J calls plus clone size are reproduced from that table; the DNA served to infer D and trimming. Here the sample spans approximately 500,000 clones, 80% to 90% being singletons. The chain joins TRBV7-8 to TRBJ1-5, with D tentatively TRBD1 (6 bases). This TCR came from a human donor in a cohort sampled during active COVID-19. The sequencing sample was made of peripheral blood. Here the CDR3 reads CASSLDRGGAGQPQHF. The CDR3 bases are TGTGCCAGCAGCTTAGATCGGGGGGGCGCGGGTCAGCCCCAGCATTTT.